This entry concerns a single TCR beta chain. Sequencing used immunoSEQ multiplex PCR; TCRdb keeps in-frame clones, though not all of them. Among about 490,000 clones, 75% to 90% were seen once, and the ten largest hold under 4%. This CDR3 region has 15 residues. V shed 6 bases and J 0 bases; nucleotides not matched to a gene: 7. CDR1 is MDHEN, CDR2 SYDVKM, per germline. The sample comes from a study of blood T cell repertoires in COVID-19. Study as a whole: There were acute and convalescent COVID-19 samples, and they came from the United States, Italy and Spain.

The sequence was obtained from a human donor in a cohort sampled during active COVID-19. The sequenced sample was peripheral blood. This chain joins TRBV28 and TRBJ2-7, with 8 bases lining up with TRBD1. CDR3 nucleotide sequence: TGTGCCAGCAGGCGAGAAACAGGGGGCTCCTACGAGCAGTACTTC. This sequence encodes CASRRETGGSYEQYF.